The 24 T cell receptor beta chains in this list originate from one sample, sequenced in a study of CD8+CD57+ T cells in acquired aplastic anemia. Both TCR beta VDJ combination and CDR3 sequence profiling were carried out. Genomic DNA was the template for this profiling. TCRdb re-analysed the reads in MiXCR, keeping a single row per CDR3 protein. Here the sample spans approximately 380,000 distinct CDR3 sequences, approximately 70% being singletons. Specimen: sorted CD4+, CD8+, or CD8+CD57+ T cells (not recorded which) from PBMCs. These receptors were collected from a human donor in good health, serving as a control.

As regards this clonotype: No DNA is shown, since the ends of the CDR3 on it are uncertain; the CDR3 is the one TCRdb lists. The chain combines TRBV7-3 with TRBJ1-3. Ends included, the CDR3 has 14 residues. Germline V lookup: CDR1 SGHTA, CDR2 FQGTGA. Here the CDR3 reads CASSPNTGHLHFGF.

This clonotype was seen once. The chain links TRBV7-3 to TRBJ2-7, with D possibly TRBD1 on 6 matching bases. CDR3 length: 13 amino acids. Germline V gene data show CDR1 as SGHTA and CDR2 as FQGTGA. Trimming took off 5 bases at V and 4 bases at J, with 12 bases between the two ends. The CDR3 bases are TGTGCCAGCAGCCCCCACCAGGGGTACGAGCAGTACTTC. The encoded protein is CASSPHQGYEQYF.

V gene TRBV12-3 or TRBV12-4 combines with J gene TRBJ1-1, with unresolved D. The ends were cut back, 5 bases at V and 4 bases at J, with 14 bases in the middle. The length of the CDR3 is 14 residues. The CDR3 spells CASSTSSGSTEAFF. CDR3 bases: TGTGCCAGCAGTACGTCATCGGGGTCCACTGAAGCTTTCTTT.

CDR3 bases: TGCGCCAGCAGCTTGGGCAATGATGCTTTGTTCTTC. Encoded protein: CASSLGNDALFF. The genes are TRBV5-1 and TRBJ2-1; D not resolved. Germline lookup yields CDR1 SGHRS and CDR2 YFSETQ. V dropped 0 bases and J dropped 15 bases, with 13 bases sitting between them. The CDR3 extends over 12 amino acids.

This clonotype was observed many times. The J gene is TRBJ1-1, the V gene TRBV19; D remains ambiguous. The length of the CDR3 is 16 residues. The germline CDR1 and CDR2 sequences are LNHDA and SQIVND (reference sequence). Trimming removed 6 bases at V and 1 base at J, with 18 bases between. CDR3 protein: CASSIDRRRQNTEAFF. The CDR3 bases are TGTGCCAGTAGCATCGACCGGCGTCGACAGAACACTGAAGCTTTCTTT.

CDR3 nucleotide sequence: TGTGCCAGCAGCTGGGATGACAGTATCACCGGGGAGCTGTTTTTT. Its translation: CASSWDDSITGELFF. The chain joins TRBV5-5 to TRBJ2-2, with D possibly being TRBD1 (5 bases). Looked up from germline, CDR1 is SGHKS and CDR2 is YYEKEE (reference sequence). The V end was cut by 3 bases, the J end by 4 bases, with 13 bases between. CDR3 length: 15 amino acids.

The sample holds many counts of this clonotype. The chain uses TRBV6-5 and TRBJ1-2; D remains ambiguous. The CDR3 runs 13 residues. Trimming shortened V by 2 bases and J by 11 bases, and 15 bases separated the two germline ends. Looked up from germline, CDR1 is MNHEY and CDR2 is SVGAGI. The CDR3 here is CASSYPDHRRYTF. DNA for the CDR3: TGTGCCAGCAGTTACCCGGACCACCGGCGGTACACCTTC.

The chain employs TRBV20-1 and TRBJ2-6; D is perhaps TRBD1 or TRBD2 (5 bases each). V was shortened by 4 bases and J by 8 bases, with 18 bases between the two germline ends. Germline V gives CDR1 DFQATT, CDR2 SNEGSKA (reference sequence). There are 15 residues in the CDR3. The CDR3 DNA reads TGCAGTGCTACCGGGGCTAGCACAGATACCAACGTCCTGACTTTC. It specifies CSATGASTDTNVLTF.

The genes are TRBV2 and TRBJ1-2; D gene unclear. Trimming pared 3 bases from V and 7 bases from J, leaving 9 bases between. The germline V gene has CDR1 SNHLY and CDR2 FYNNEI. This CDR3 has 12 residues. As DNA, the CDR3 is TGTGCCAGCAGTGATGAGGCAGTTGGCTACACCTTC. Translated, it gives CASSDEAVGYTF.

The chain's CDR3 is CASSLAGVTRHNSPLHF. CDR3 nucleotides: TGTGCCAGCAGCCTAGCGGGGGTAACCCGGCATAATTCACCCCTCCACTTT. The V gene is TRBV11-2, the J gene TRBJ1-6, with a weak D call TRBD1 (5 bases). Trimming removed 5 bases at V and 5 bases at J, with 19 bases between. The germline V gene has CDR1 SGHAT and CDR2 FQNNGV. This CDR3 is 17 amino acids long.

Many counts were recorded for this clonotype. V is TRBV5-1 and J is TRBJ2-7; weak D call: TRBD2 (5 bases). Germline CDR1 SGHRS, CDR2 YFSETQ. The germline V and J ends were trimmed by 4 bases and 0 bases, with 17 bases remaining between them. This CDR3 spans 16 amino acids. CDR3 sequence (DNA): TGCGCCAGCAGCCGGACCTGGACTCAAGTCTCCTACGAGCAGTACTTC. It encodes CASSRTWTQVSYEQYF.

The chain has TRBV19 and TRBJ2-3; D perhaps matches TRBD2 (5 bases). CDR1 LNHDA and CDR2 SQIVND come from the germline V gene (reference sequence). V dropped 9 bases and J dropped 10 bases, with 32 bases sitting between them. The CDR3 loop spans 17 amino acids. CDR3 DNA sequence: TGTGCCAGCAGCATCGCAACAGCGGCGTCTGGCACCGACGCGCAGTATTTT. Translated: CASSIATAASGTDAQYF.

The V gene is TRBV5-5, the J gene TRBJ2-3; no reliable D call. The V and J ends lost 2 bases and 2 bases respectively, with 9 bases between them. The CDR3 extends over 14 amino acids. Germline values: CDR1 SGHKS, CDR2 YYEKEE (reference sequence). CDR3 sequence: CASSFLRHTDTQYF. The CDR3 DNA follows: TGTGCCAGCAGCTTCCTACGACACACAGATACGCAGTATTTT.

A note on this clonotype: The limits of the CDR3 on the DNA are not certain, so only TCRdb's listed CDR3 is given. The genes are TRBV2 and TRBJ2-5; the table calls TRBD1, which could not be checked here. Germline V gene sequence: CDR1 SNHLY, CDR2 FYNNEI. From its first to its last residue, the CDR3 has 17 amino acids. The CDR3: CASSKGLQGTQYFGPGF.

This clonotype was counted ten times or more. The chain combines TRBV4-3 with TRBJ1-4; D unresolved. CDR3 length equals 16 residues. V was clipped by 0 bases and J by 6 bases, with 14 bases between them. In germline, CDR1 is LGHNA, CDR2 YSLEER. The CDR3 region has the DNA TGCGCCAGCAGCCAAGATAGGATTCGGACGGATGAAAAACTGTTTTTT. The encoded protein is CASSQDRIRTDEKLFF.

CDR3 amino acids: CASSWGQGAFETQYF. The CDR3 DNA reads as TGCGCCAGCAGCTGGGGACAGGGGGCGTTTGAGACCCAGTACTTC. This chain uses TRBV5-1 with TRBJ2-5, with TRBD1 matching over 12 bases. V gave up 3 bases and J gave up 5 bases; unmatched junction bases: 5. CDR3 length equals 15 residues. CDR1 and CDR2 from the germline V gene are SGHRS and YFSETQ.

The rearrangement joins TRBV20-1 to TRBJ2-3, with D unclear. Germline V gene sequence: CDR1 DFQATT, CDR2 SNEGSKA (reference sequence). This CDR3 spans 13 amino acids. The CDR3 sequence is CSAAAETTDTQYF. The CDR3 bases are TGCAGCGCAGCAGCAGAGACCACAGATACGCAGTATTTT.

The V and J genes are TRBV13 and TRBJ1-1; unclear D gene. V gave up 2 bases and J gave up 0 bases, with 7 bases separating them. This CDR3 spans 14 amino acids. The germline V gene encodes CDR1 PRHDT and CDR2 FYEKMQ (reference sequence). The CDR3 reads CASSLLEVNTEAFF. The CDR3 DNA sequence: TGTGCCAGCAGCTTACTCGAGGTGAACACTGAAGCTTTCTTT.

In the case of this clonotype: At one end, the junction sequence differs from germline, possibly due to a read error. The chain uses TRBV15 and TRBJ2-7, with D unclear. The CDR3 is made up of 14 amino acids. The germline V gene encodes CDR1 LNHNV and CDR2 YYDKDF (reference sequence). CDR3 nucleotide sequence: TGTGCCAGCAGCTTGGAGCCAATATCCTACACGCAGTACTTC. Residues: CASSLEPISYTQYF.

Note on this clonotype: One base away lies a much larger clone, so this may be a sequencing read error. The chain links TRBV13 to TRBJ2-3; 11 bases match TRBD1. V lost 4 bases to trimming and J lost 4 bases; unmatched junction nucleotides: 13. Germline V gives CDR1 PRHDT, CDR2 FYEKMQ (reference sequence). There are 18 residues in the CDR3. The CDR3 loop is CASSSTVMRDRGSDTQYF. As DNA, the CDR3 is TGTGCCAGCAGCTCCACAGTCATGAGGGACAGGGGGTCAGATACGCAGTATTTT.

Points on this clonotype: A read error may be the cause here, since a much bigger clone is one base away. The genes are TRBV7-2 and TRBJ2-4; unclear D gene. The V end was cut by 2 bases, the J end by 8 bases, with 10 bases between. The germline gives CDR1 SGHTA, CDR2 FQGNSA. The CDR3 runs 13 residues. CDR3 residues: CASSLNSQYIQYF. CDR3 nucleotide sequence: TGTGCCAGCAGCTTAAATTCCCAATACATTCAGTACTTC.

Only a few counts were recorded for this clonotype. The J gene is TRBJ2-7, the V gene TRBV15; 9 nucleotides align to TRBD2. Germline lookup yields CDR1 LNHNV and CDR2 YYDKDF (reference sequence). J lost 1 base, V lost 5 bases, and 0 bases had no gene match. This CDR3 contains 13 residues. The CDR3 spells CATSAGGSYEQYF. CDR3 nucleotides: TGTGCCACCAGCGCGGGGGGGTCCTACGAGCAGTACTTC.

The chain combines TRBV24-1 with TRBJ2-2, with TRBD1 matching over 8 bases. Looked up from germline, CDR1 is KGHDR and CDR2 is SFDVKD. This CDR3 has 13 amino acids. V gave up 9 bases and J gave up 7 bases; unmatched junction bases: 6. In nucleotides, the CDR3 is TGTGCCACCTTGGACAGGGTACGCGGGGAGCTGTTTTTT. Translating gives CATLDRVRGELFF.

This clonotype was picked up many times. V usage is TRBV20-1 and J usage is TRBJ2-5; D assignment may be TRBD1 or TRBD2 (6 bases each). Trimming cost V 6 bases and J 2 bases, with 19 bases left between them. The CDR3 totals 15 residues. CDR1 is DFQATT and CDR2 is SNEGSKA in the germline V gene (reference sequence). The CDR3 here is CSATSRRGRQETQYF. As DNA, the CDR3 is TGCAGTGCCACCTCGAGGAGGGGGAGGCAAGAGACCCAGTACTTC.